The rows below give T cell receptor beta chains drawn from one sample of a study of T cell responses to AZD1222 COVID-19 vaccine. Sequencing used immunoSEQ multiplex PCR; TCRdb keeps in-frame clones, though not all of them. The top ten clones hold just under 9.5% of a sample with around 130,000 clones, approximately 85% of them seen once. The specimen was peripheral blood, collected on day 0 of AZD1222 vaccination. The receptors derive from an adult in good health. Both conserved end residues are part of each CDR3. A D gene is named only where the DNA matches it firmly. Rows may omit the clone size; those that give it use once, few, many or a size class.

J,V,D,size,CDR3,DNA
TRBJ2-2,TRBV25-1,TRBD2,NA,CASSDRVRDYQTGELFF,TGTGCCAGCAGTGATCGCGTACGGGACTATCAAACCGGGGAGCTGTTTTTT
TRBJ1-2,TRBV19,NA,NA,CASTQEGRGYGYTF,TGTGCCAGTACCCAAGAAGGTCGGGGCTATGGCTACACCTTC
TRBJ1-1,TRBV12-3/TRBV12-4,NA,NA,CASSIGVNTEAFF,TGTGCCAGCAGTATTGGGGTGAACACTGAAGCTTTCTTT
TRBJ2-1,TRBV9,TRBD1,NA,CASSLGTGVDEQFF,TGTGCCAGCAGCTTGGGGACAGGGGTTGATGAGCAGTTCTTC
TRBJ2-3,TRBV3-1/TRBV3-2,NA,NA,CASSQSTPADPTDTQYF,TGTGCCAGCAGCCAATCCACCCCAGCGGATCCCACAGATACGCAGTATTTT
TRBJ2-2,TRBV19,NA,once,CASSMWPGGSGELFF,TGTGCCAGTAGTATGTGGCCAGGGGGGTCCGGGGAGCTGTTTTTT
TRBJ2-7,TRBV9,NA,NA,CASSVQGHEKQYF,TGTGCCAGCAGCGTGCAGGGTCATGAGAAGCAGTACTTC
TRBJ1-2,TRBV9,NA,few,CASSVGGYGYTF,TGTGCCAGCAGCGTGGGGGGCTATGGCTACACCTTC
TRBJ1-6,TRBV7-2,TRBD1,NA,CASRQGDRDSPLHF,TGTGCCAGCAGACAAGGGGACAGAGATTCACCCCTCCACTTT
TRBJ1-1,TRBV5-8,NA,NA,CASSRQTAPETEAFF,TGTGCCAGCAGCAGACAAACAGCCCCCGAGACTGAAGCTTTCTTT
TRBJ2-1,TRBV11-1,TRBD2,NA,CASRLAGGPYEQFF,TGTGCCAGCAGACTAGCGGGAGGGCCATATGAGCAGTTCTTC
TRBJ1-3,TRBV7-8,NA,NA,CASSPLGGSGNTIYF,TGTGCCAGCAGCCCCCTGGGGGGGTCTGGAAACACCATATATTTT